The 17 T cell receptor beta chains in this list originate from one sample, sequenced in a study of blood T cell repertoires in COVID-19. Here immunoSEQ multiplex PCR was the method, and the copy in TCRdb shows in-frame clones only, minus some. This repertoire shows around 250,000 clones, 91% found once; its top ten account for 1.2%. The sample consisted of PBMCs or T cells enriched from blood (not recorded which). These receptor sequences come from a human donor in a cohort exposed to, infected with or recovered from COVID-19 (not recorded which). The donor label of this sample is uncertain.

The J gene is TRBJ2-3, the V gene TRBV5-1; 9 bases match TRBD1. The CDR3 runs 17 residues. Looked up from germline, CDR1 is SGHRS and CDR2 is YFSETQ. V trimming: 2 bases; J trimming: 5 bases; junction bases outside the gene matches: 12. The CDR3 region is CASSFGTGISQIDTQYF. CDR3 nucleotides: TGCGCCAGCAGCTTCGGGACAGGGATTTCACAGATAGATACGCAGTATTTT.

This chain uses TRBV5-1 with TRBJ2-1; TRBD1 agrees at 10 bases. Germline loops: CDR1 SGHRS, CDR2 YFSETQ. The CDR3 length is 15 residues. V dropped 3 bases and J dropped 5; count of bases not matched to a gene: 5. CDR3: CASSYRDRGHNEQFF. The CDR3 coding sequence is TGCGCCAGCAGCTACCGGGACAGGGGCCACAATGAGCAGTTCTTC.

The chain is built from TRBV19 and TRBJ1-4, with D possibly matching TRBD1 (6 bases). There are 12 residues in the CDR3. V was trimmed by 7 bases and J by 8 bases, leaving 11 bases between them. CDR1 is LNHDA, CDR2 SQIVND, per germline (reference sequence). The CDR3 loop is CASKQGNEKLFF. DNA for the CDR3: TGTGCCAGTAAACAGGGTAACGAAAAACTGTTTTTT.

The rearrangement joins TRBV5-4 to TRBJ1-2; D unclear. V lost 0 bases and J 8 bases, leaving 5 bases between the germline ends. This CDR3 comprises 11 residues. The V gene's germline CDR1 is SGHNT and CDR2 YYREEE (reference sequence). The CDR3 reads CASSLDGGYTF. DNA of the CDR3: TGTGCCAGCAGCTTGGATGGCGGCTACACCTTC.

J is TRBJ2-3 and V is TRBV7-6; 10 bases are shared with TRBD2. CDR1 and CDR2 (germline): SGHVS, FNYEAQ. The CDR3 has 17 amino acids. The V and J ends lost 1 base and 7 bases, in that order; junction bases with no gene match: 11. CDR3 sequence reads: CASSLEAGGPPLNTQYF. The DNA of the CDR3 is TGTGCCAGCAGCTTAGAAGCGGGGGGGCCCCCGTTGAATACGCAGTATTTT.

The CDR3 DNA is TGCGCCAGCAGCCAAGATCGAACGGGATCACCCCTCCACTTT. Protein: CASSQDRTGSPLHF. The chain couples TRBV4-3 to TRBJ1-6; D gene uncertain. Germline assignment: CDR1 LGHNA and CDR2 YSLEER. Deletions cut 0 bases from V and 10 bases from J, with 10 bases between. The CDR3 has 14 amino acids.

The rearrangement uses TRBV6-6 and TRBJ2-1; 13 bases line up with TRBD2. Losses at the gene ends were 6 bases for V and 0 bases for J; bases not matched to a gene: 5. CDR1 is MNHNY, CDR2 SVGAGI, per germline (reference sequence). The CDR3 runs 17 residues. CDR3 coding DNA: TGTGCCAGCAGCCGACTAGCGGGGGGTAGCTCCTACAATGAGCAGTTCTTC. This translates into CASSRLAGGSSYNEQFF.

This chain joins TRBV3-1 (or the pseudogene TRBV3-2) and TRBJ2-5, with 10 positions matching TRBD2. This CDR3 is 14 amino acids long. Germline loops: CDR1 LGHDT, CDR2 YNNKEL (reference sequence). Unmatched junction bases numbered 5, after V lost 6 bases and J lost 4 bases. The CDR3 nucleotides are TGTGCCAGCAGGGTAGCGGGGGGTGTAGAGACCCAGTACTTC. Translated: CASRVAGGVETQYF.

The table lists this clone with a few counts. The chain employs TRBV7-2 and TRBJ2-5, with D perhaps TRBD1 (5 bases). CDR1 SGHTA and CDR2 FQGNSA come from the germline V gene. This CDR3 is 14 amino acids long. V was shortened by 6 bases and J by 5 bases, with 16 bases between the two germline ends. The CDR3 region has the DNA TGTGCCAGCAGTAAGAATCAGGGTTGGGAGACCCAGTACTTC. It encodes CASSKNQGWETQYF. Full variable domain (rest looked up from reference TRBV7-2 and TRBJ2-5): GAGVSQSPSNKVTEKGKDVELRCDPISGHTALYWYRQSLGQGLEFLIYFQGNSAPDKSGLPSDRFSAERTGGSVSTLTIQRTQQEDSAVYLCASSKNQGWETQYFGPGTRLLVL.

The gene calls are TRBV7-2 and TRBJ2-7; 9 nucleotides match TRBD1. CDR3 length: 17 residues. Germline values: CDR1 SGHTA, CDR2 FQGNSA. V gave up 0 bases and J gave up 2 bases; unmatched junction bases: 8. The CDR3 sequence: CASSLAGGQGIAYEQYF. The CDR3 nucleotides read TGTGCCAGCAGCTTAGCGGGAGGACAGGGGATCGCCTACGAGCAGTACTTC. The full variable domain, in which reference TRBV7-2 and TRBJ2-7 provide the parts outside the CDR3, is GAGVSQSPSNKVTEKGKDVELRCDPISGHTALYWYRQSLGQGLEFLIYFQGNSAPDKSGLPSDRFSAERTGGSVSTLTIQRTQQEDSAVYLCASSLAGGQGIAYEQYFGPGTRLTVT.

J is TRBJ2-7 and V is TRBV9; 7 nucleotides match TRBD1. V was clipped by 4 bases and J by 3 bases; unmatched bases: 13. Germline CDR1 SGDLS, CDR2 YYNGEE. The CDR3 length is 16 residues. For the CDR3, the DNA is TGTGCCAGCAGCATCTCTGCCGGGACAGCAGGCTACGAGCAGTACTTC. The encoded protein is CASSISAGTAGYEQYF.

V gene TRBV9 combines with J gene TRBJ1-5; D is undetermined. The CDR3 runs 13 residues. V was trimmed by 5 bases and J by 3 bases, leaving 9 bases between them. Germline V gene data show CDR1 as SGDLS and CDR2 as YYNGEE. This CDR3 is CASSLGLNQPQHF. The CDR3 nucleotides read TGTGCCAGCAGTCTGGGCCTCAATCAGCCCCAGCATTTT.

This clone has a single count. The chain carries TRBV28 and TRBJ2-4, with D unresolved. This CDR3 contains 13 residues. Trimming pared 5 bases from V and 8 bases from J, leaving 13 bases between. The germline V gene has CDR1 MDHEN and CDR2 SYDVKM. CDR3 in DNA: TGTGCCAGCAGTAGGCCGGCCGGGTACATTCAGTACTTC. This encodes CASSRPAGYIQYF. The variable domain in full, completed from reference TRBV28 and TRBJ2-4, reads DVKVTQSSRYLVKRTGEKVFLECVQDMDHENMFWYRQDPGLGLRLIYFSYDVKMKEKGDIPEGYSVSREKKERFSLILESASTNQTSMYLCASSRPAGYIQYFGAGTRLSVL.

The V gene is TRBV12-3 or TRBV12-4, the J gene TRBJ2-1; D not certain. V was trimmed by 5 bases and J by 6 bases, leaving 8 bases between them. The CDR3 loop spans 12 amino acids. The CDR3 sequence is CASSTYANEQFF. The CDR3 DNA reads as TGTGCCAGCAGTACCTACGCCAATGAGCAGTTCTTC.

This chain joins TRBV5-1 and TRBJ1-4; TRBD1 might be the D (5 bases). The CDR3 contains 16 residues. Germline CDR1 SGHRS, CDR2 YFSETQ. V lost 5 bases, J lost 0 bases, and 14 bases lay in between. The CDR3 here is CASSRQGSATNEKLFF. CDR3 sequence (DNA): TGCGCCAGCAGTCGGCAGGGAAGTGCAACTAATGAAAAACTGTTTTTT.

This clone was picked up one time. The DNA of the CDR3 is TGTGCTAGTGGTTCTCAGTCTCGGCAGTACTTC. Translation: CASGSQSRQYF. The genes are TRBV12-5 and TRBJ2-7; no reliable D call. CDR1 and CDR2 from the germline V gene are LGHNT and FRNRAP. The CDR3 is made up of 11 amino acids. V lost 4 bases, J lost 9 bases, and 10 bases lay in between. The variable domain in full, completed from reference TRBV12-5 and TRBJ2-7, reads DARVTQTPRHKVTEMGQEVTMRCQPILGHNTVFWYRQTMMQGLELLAYFRNRAPLDDSGMPKDRFSAEMPDATLATLKIQPSEPRDSAVYFCASGSQSRQYFGPGTRLTVT.

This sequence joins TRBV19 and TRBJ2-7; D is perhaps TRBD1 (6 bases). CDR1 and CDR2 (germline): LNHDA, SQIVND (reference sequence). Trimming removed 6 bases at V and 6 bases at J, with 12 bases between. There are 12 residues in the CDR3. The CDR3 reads CASRNLGGEQYF. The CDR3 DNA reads TGTGCCAGTAGAAACCTAGGGGGCGAGCAGTACTTC. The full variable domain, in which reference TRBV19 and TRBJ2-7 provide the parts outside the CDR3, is DGGITQSPKYLFRKEGQNVTLSCEQNLNHDAMYWYRQDPGQGLRLIYYSQIVNDFQKGDIAEGYSVSREKKESFPLTVTSAQKNPTAFYLCASRNLGGEQYFGPGTRLTVT.